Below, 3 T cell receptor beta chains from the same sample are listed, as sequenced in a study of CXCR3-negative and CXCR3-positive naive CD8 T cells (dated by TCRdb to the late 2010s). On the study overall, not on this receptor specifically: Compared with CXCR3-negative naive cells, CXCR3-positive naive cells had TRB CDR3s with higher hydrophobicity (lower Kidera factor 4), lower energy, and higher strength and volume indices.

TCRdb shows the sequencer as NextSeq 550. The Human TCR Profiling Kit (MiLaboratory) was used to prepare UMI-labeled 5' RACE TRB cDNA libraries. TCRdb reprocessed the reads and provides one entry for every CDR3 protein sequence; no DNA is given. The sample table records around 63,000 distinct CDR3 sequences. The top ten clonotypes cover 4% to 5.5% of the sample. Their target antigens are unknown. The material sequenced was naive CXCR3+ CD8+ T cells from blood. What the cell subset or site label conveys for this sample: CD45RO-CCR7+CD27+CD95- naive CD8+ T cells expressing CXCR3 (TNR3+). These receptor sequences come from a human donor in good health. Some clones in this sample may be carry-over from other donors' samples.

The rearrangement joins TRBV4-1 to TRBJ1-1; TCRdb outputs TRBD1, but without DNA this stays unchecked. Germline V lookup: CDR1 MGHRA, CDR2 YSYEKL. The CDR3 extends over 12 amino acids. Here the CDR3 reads CASSGTRHEAFF.

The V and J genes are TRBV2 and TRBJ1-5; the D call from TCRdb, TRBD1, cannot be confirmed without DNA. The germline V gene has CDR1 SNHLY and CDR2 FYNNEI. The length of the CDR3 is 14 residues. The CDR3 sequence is CASRQGLSNQPQHF. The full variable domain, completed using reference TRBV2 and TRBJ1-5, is EPEVTQTPSHQVTQMGQEVILRCVPISNHLYFYWYRQILGQKVEFLVSFYNNEISEKSEIFDDQFSVERPDGSNFTLKIRSTKLEDSAMYFCASRQGLSNQPQHFGDGTRLSIL.

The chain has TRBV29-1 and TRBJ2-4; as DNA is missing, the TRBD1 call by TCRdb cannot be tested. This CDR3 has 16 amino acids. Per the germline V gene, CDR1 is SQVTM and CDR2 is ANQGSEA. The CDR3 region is CSVQGTVSLAKNIQYF.